The T cell receptor beta chain under discussion was sequenced for a study of T cells after yellow fever vaccination. Germline CDR1 SGHRS, CDR2 YFSETQ. The J segment lost 2 bases and the V segment lost 4 bases, leaving 14 bases of the junction unmatched. There are 18 residues in the CDR3. TCRdb re-called the 5' RACE reads with MiXCR, one entry per CDR3 protein. The sample records about 260,000 distinct CDR3 sequences, more than 3.5% being singletons. This clonotype was recorded at least ten times. The receptor's source is a young man who received the YFV17D yellow fever vaccine. The material was PBMCs, obtained 15 days after the yellow fever booster vaccination. The rearrangement links TRBV5-1 to TRBJ2-3; TRBD2 matches at 9 bases. CDR3 coding DNA: TGCGCCAGCAGCCCCGGTGGTCTAGCGGGGAAATACACAGATACGCAGTATTTT. Protein product: CASSPGGLAGKYTDTQYF. Filled out from reference TRBV5-1 and TRBJ2-3, the complete variable domain reads KAGVTQTPRYLIKTRGQQVTLSCSPISGHRSVSWYQQTPGQGLQFLFEYFSETQRNKGNFPGRFSGRQFSNSRSEMNVSTLELGDSALYLCASSPGGLAGKYTDTQYFGPGTRLTVL.